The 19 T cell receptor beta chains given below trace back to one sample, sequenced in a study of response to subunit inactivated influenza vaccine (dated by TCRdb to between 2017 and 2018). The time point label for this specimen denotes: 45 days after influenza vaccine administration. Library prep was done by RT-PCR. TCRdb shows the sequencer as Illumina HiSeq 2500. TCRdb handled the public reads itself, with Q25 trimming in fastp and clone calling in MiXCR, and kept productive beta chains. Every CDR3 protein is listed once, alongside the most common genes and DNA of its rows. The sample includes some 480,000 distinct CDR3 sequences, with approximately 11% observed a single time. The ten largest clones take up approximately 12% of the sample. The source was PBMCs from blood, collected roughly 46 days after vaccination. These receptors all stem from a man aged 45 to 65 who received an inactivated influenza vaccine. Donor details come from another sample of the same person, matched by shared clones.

The CDR3 loop is CASSATSVGSSYNEQFF. DNA for the CDR3: TGTGCCAGCAGCGCAACCTCAGTGGGGAGCTCCTACAATGAGCAGTTCTTC. The V and J genes are TRBV11-2 and TRBJ2-1; TRBD2 might be the D (5 bases). The CDR3 loop spans 17 amino acids. The germline V gene has CDR1 SGHAT and CDR2 FQNNGV. V gave up 5 bases and J gave up 0 bases, with 17 bases separating them.

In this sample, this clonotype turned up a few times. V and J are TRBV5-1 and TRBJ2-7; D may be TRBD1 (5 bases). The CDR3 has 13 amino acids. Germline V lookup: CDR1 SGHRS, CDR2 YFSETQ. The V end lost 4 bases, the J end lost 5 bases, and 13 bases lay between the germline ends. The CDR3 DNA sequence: TGCGCCAGCAGCCTCCAGGGAACACACGAGCAGTACTTC. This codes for CASSLQGTHEQYF.

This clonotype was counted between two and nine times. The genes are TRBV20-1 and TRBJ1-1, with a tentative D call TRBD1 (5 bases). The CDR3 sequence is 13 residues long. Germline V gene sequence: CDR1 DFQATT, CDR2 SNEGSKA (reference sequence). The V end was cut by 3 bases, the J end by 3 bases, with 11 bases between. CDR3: CSASSGIHTEAFF. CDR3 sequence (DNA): TGCAGTGCTAGTTCAGGGATCCACACTGAAGCTTTCTTT.

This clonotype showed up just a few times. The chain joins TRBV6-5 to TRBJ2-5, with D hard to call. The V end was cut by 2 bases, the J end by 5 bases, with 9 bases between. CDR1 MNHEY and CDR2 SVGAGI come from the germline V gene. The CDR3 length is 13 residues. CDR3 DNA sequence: TGTGCCAGCAGTTACCGCGTCCCGGAGACCCAGTACTTC. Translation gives CASSYRVPETQYF.

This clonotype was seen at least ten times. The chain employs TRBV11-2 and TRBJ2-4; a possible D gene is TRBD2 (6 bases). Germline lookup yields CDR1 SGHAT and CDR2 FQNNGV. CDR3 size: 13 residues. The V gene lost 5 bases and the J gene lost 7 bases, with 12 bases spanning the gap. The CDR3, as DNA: TGTGCCAGCAGCCCGGCGGGGCAGAACATTCAGTACTTC. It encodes CASSPAGQNIQYF. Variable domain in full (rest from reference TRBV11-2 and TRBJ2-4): EAGVAQSPRYKIIEKRQSVAFWCNPISGHATLYWYQQILGQGPKLLIQFQNNGVVDDSQLPKDRFSAERLKGVDSTLKIQPAKLEDSAVYLCASSPAGQNIQYFGAGTRLSVL.

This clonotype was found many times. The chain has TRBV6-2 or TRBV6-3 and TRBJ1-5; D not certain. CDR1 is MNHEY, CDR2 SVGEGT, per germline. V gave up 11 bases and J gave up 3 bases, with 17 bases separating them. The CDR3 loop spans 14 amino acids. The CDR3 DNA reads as TGTGCCGTCAGTCGGAGGGCTGACAATCAGCCCCAGCATTTT. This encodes CAVSRRADNQPQHF.

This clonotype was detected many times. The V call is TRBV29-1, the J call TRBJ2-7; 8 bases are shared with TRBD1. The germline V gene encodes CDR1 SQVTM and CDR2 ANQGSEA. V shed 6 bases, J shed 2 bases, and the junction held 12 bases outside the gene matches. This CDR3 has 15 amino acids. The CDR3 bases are TGCAGCGTGGCGCAACAGGGGGTTAGCGCCTACGAGCAGTACTTC. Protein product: CSVAQQGVSAYEQYF.

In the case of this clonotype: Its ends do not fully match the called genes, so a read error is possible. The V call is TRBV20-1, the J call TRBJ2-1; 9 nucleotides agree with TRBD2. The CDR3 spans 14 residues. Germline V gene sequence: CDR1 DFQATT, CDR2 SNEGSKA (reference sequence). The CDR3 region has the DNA TGCCGTGCCCACGTTAGCGGGAGAGCCAATGAGCAGTTCTTC. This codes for CRAHVSGRANEQFF.

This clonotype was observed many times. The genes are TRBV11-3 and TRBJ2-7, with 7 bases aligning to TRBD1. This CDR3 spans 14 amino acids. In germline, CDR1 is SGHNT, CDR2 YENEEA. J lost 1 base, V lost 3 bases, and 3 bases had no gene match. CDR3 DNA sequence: TGTGCCAGCAGCTTGGGACAGCCTTCCTACGAGCAGTACTTC. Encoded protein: CASSLGQPSYEQYF.

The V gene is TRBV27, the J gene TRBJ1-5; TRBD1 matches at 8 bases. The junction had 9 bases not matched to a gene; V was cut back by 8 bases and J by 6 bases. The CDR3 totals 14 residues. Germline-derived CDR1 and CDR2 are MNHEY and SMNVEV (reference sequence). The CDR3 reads CASAPNRGAQPQHF. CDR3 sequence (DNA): TGTGCCAGCGCCCCGAACAGGGGGGCTCAGCCCCAGCATTTT.

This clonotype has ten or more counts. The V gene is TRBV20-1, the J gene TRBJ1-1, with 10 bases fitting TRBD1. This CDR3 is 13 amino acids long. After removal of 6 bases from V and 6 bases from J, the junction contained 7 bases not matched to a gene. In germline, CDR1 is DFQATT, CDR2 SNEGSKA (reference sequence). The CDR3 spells CSAWGQGSPEAFF. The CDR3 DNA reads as TGCAGTGCCTGGGGACAGGGGAGCCCTGAAGCTTTCTTT.

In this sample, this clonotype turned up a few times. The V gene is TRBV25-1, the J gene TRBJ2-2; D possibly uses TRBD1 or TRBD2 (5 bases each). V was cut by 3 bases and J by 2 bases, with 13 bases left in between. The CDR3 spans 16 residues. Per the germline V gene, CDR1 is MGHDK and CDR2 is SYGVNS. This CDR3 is CASSEPGTGNTGELFF. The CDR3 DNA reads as TGTGCCAGCAGTGAGCCCGGGACCGGAAACACCGGGGAGCTGTTTTTT. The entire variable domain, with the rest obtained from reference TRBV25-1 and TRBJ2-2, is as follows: EADIYQTPRYLVIGTGKKITLECSQTMGHDKMYWYQQDPGMELHLIHYSYGVNSTEKGDLSSESTVSRIRTEHFPLTLESARPSHTSQYLCASSEPGTGNTGELFFGEGSRLTVL.

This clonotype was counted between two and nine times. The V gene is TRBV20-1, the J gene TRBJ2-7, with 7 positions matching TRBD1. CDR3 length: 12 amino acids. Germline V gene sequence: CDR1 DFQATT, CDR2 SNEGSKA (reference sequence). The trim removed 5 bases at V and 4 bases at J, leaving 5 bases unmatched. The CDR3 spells CSAGQVFYEQYF. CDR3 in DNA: TGCAGTGCTGGACAGGTTTTTTACGAGCAGTACTTC.

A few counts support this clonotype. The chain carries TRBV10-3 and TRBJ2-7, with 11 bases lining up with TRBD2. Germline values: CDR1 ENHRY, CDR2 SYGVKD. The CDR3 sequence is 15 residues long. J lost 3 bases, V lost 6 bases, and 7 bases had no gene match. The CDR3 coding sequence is TGTGCCATCAGGGGCCTAGCGGGAGGAAACTACGAGCAGTACTTC. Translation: CAIRGLAGGNYEQYF.

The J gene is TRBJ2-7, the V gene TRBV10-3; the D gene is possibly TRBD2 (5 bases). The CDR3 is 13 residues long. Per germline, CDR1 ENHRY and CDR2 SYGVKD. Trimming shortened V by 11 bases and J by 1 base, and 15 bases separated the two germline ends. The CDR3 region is CAGGQAPSYEQYF. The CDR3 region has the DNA TGTGCCGGCGGGCAGGCCCCATCCTACGAGCAGTACTTC.

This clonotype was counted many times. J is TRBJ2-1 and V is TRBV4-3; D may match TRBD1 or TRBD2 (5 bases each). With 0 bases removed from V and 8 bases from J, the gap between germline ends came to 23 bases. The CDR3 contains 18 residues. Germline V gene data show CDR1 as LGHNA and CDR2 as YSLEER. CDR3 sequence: CASSQDYMGLEGFHEQFF. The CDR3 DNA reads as TGCGCCAGCAGCCAAGATTATATGGGGCTAGAGGGCTTCCATGAGCAGTTCTTC.

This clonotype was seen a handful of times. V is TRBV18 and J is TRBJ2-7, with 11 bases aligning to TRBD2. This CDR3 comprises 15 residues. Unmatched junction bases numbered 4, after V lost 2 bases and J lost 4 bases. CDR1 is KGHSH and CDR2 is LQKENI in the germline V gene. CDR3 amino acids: CASSPGTSGQYEQYF. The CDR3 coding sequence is TGTGCCAGCTCACCAGGGACTAGCGGACAGTACGAGCAGTACTTC.

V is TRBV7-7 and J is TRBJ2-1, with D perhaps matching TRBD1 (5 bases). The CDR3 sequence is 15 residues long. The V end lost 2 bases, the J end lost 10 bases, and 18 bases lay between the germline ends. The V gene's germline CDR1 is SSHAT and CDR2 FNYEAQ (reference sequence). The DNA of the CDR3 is TGTGCCAGCAGCTTACTTCCCCCTGGCTACAGGGAGCAGTTCTTC. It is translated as CASSLLPPGYREQFF.

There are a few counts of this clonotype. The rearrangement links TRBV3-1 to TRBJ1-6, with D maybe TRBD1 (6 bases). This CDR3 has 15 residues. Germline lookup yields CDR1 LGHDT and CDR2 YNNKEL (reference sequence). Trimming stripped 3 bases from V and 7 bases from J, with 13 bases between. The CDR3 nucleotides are TGTGCCAGCAGCCACCTAGACAGGAGAAATTCACCCCTCCACTTT. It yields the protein CASSHLDRRNSPLHF.